Following are 2 T cell receptor beta chains from one sample sequenced in a study of T cell repertoires in cytomegalovirus infection. TCRdb re-analysed the reads in MiXCR, keeping a single row per CDR3 protein. The data show around 530,000 distinct CDR3 sequences, 16% seen once. Material: CD8+ T cells from PBMCs. These TCRs come from a human donor in good health (CMV status not recorded). Some clones in this sample may be carry-over from other donors' samples.

This clonotype occurred many times. V gene TRBV28 combines with J gene TRBJ2-3; TRBD2 might be the D (6 bases). Germline CDR1 and CDR2: MDHEN and SYDVKM. Trimming took 1 base from V and 1 from J, leaving 12 bases between them. This CDR3 comprises 16 residues. The DNA of the CDR3 is TGTGCCAGCAGTTTATATAGCGGAGAGGGCACAGATACGCAGTATTTT. Translation gives CASSLYSGEGTDTQYF.

The sample holds a few counts of this clonotype. This sequence joins TRBV19 and TRBJ2-7; D remains ambiguous. V was clipped by 6 bases and J by 6 bases, with 12 bases between them. There are 12 residues in the CDR3. The germline CDR1 and CDR2 sequences are LNHDA and SQIVND (reference sequence). The CDR3 spells CASSHPGTEQYF. The CDR3 nucleotides are TGTGCCAGTAGCCACCCGGGTACCGAGCAGTACTTC.